The 20 T cell receptor beta chains given below trace back to one sample, sequenced in a study of cytomegalovirus exposure and HLA in healthy donors. Repertoires were generated with immunoSEQ multiplex PCR, while TCRdb's copy carries only in-frame clones and drops some. The sample consists of roughly 270,000 clones, more than 75% of them appearing once. The sample taken for sequencing was PBMCs. These receptors all stem from a woman younger than 30 in good health and CMV-seronegative.

The chain joins TRBV15 to TRBJ1-4; D might be TRBD1 (5 bases). Germline V lookup: CDR1 LNHNV, CDR2 YYDKDF (reference sequence). The CDR3 is 15 residues long. With 3 bases removed from V and 4 bases from J, the gap between germline ends came to 12 bases. CDR3 DNA: TGTGCCACCAGCAGGGGAGGAGGGGATAATGAAAAACTGTTTTTT. This sequence encodes CATSRGGGDNEKLFF.

This chain uses TRBV6-5 with TRBJ2-1; 11 nucleotides agree with TRBD2. Unmatched junction bases numbered 7, after V lost 6 bases and J lost 6 bases. The CDR3 length is 15 residues. CDR1 MNHEY and CDR2 SVGAGI come from the germline V gene. The CDR3 DNA is TGTGCCAGCAGGAGACTAGCGGGAAGTACCAATGAGCAGTTCTTC. This sequence encodes CASRRLAGSTNEQFF.

The rearrangement uses TRBV4-2 and TRBJ1-1; 9 bases agree with TRBD1. Germline V gene lookup returns CDR1 LGHNA and CDR2 YNFKEQ. J gave up 4 bases and V 1 base, and 10 bases lay outside the gene matches. The CDR3 is 17 amino acids. CDR3 sequence: CASSQVGTGHSGTEAFF. The CDR3 nucleotides are TGTGCCAGCAGCCAAGTAGGGACAGGGCATTCGGGCACTGAAGCTTTCTTT.

This clone was seen only a few times. This chain links TRBV27 with TRBJ1-5; D not resolved. From germline, CDR1 is MNHEY and CDR2 SMNVEV (reference sequence). CDR3 length: 14 residues. Trimming stripped 0 bases from V and 7 bases from J, with 10 bases between. CDR3 sequence reads: CASSLSSGNQPQHF. The DNA for the CDR3 is TGTGCCAGCAGTTTATCCTCGGGGAACCAGCCCCAGCATTTT.

This chain links TRBV7-2 with TRBJ1-1, with 9 bases matching TRBD1. The ends lost 4 bases at V and 11 bases at J; junction bases unmatched: 5. The CDR3 consists of 12 residues. The germline V gene encodes CDR1 SGHTA and CDR2 FQGNSA. The CDR3 region is CASSSTGGRAFF. CDR3 in DNA: TGTGCCAGCAGCTCTACAGGGGGCCGGGCTTTCTTT.

The V gene is TRBV5-1, the J gene TRBJ1-1; the match to TRBD1 covers 8 bases. The CDR3 extends over 18 amino acids. CDR1 SGHRS and CDR2 YFSETQ come from the germline V gene. With 0 bases clipped from V and 0 bases from J, the junction kept 10 bases outside the gene matches. This CDR3 is CASSLDPTTGAMNTEAFF. The DNA of the CDR3 is TGCGCCAGCAGCTTGGACCCGACGACAGGGGCCATGAACACTGAAGCTTTCTTT.

The chain combines TRBV4-2 with TRBJ2-1; TRBD1 agrees at 7 bases. With 0 bases clipped from V and 7 bases from J, the junction kept 12 bases outside the gene matches. In germline, CDR1 is LGHNA, CDR2 YNFKEQ. The CDR3 loop spans 17 amino acids. Written as DNA, the CDR3 is TGTGCCAGCAGCCAAGAGGGCTTCGGGACAGATACAAATGAGCAGTTCTTC. Amino acid sequence: CASSQEGFGTDTNEQFF.

This chain uses TRBV15 with TRBJ2-3, with 11 bases aligning to TRBD2. This CDR3 has 16 residues. Unmatched junction bases numbered 3, after V lost 1 base and J lost 3 bases. Germline CDR1 is LNHNV and CDR2 is YYDKDF (reference sequence). The CDR3 loop is CATSRALAGGTDTQYF. The CDR3 DNA follows: TGTGCCACCAGCAGAGCCCTAGCGGGAGGAACAGATACGCAGTATTTT.

This clone is a singleton in its sample. This chain uses TRBV7-2 with TRBJ2-7, with D perhaps matching TRBD1 (6 bases). CDR3 length: 12 residues. V was cut by 3 bases and J by 8 bases, with 11 bases left in between. CDR1 and CDR2 from the germline V gene are SGHTA and FQGNSA. The DNA of the CDR3 is TGTGCCAGCAGCTTGGCAGGGGAACAGCAGTACTTC. This codes for CASSLAGEQQYF.

V usage is TRBV7-2 and J usage is TRBJ2-7, with D possibly TRBD2 on 6 matching bases. The CDR3 runs 14 residues. Per germline, CDR1 SGHTA and CDR2 FQGNSA. Deletions cut 5 bases from V and 2 bases from J, with 13 bases between. DNA for the CDR3: TGTGCCAGCAGCCGGGACTCTTCCACCTACGAGCAGTACTTC. It encodes CASSRDSSTYEQYF.

The chain is built from TRBV11-3 and TRBJ1-5; no definite D call. This CDR3 has 16 amino acids. CDR1 is SGHNT and CDR2 is YENEEA in the germline V gene. V was pared by 8 bases and J by 0 bases, with 17 bases between. Here the CDR3 reads CASWSKQSHSNQPQHF. CDR3 sequence (DNA): TGTGCCAGCTGGTCCAAACAGAGCCATAGCAATCAGCCCCAGCATTTT.

The J gene is TRBJ2-7, the V gene TRBV14; TRBD2 might be the D (7 bases). The CDR3 runs 14 residues. CDR1 and CDR2 from the germline V gene are SGHDN and FVKESK. The V end was cut by 7 bases, the J end by 6 bases, with 19 bases between. The CDR3 spells CASKDRGADPEQYF. The CDR3 nucleotides are TGTGCCAGCAAGGATCGGGGGGCTGACCCCGAGCAGTACTTC.

V and J are TRBV5-1 and TRBJ2-7; 11 positions match TRBD1. The CDR3 runs 14 residues. V gave up 4 bases and J gave up 7 bases; unmatched junction bases: 7. Per germline, CDR1 SGHRS and CDR2 YFSETQ. CDR3 nucleotide sequence: TGCGCCAGCAGCACCGGGACAGGGGGTCAGGAGCAGTACTTC. This sequence encodes CASSTGTGGQEQYF.

The chain recombines TRBV5-6 with TRBJ1-3; TRBD1 is a possible D gene (6 bases). V was cut by 2 bases and J by 8 bases, with 20 bases left in between. From germline, CDR1 is SGHDT and CDR2 YYEEEE. The CDR3 is made up of 16 amino acids. The CDR3 here is CASSFRQGKVLDTIYF. The CDR3 DNA follows: TGTGCCAGCAGCTTTCGTCAGGGGAAAGTTCTGGACACCATATATTTT. The variable domain in full, with the rest retrieved from reference TRBV5-6 and TRBJ1-3, is DAGVTQSPTHLIKTRGQQVTLRCSPKSGHDTVSWYQQALGQGPQFIFQYYEEEERQRGNFPDRFSGHQFPNYSSELNVNALLLGDSALYLCASSFRQGKVLDTIYFGEGSWLTVV.

CDR3 DNA: TGCGCCAGCAGACTAATGACTTCTTCTGCCCGGGATACGCAGTATTTT. Translation: CASRLMTSSARDTQYF. The V and J genes are TRBV4-1 and TRBJ2-3; D not resolved. V was shortened by 6 bases and J by 6 bases, with 22 bases between the two germline ends. Germline loops: CDR1 MGHRA, CDR2 YSYEKL. There are 16 residues in the CDR3.

V usage is TRBV28 and J usage is TRBJ2-7; D gene ambiguous. Germline V CDR1 and CDR2: MDHEN, SYDVKM. The CDR3 totals 13 residues. The V and J ends lost 5 bases and 3 bases respectively, with 11 bases between them. CDR3 protein: CASSLGGHYEQYF. CDR3 nucleotide sequence: TGTGCCAGCAGTCTTGGTGGGCACTACGAGCAGTACTTC.

This clone was observed a single time. The chain links TRBV6-4 to TRBJ1-1; perhaps TRBD1 as D (6 bases). Germline CDR1 is MRHNA and CDR2 is SNTAGT. V was clipped by 3 bases and J by 4 bases, with 12 bases between them. The CDR3 is made up of 14 amino acids. The CDR3 reads CASSEGRGATEAFF. CDR3 bases: TGTGCCAGCAGTGAAGGCAGGGGCGCCACTGAAGCTTTCTTT.

The chain carries TRBV9 and TRBJ2-2; possibly TRBD1 for D (5 bases). The CDR3 is made up of 17 amino acids. Germline loops: CDR1 SGDLS, CDR2 YYNGEE. V was pared by 3 bases and J by 3 bases, with 18 bases between. The CDR3 spells CASSGLIRVADTGELFF. CDR3 DNA sequence: TGTGCCAGCAGCGGCTTAATCAGGGTGGCGGACACCGGGGAGCTGTTTTTT.

This chain joins TRBV15 and TRBJ2-7; 7 positions agree with TRBD2. Germline loops: CDR1 LNHNV, CDR2 YYDKDF (reference sequence). V lost 5 bases and J lost 4; bases outside the gene matches: 11. The CDR3 contains 15 residues. The CDR3 here is CATSPEGSGTYEQYF. CDR3 sequence (DNA): TGTGCCACCAGCCCGGAGGGAAGCGGGACTTACGAGCAGTACTTC.

The CDR3, as DNA: TGTGCCAGCAGCTTACGTGTCAATAGACAGGGAAATCAGCCCCAGCATTTT. This codes for CASSLRVNRQGNQPQHF. The chain combines TRBV11-2 with TRBJ1-5; TRBD1 agrees at 7 bases. Trimming took 2 bases from V and 4 from J; bases not matched to a gene: 11. From germline, CDR1 is SGHAT and CDR2 FQNNGV. This CDR3 comprises 17 residues.